This is a list of T cell receptor beta chains from one sample in a study of identical twins. TCRdb re-analysed the 5' RACE reads in MiXCR, keeping a single row per CDR3 protein. The sample contains around 1.7 million distinct CDR3 sequences, 25% to 35% of which appear only once. The sample comprised cord blood. Source of these receptors: a newborn girl in good health. Both conserved end residues are part of each CDR3. Fields, in order: clone size, D gene, V gene, J gene, CDR3 protein, CDR3 DNA. A D gene is named only where the DNA matches it firmly. For some rows the clone size is stated as once, few or many, or as a class when expanded; others skip it.

.	TRBD2	TRBV5-1	TRBJ2-5	CASSTNPTGTSGADEQYF	TGCGCCAGCAGCACCAACCCAACCGGGACTAGCGGGGCGGATGAGCAGTACTTC
.	.	TRBV4-2	TRBJ2-7	CASSQDKLGGGPYEQYF	TGTGCCAGCAGCCAAGATAAATTGGGGGGGGGCCCCTACGAGCAGTACTTC
.	TRBD2	TRBV20-1	TRBJ2-1	CSASRGLAGETQFF	TGCAGTGCTAGTCGGGGACTAGCGGGAGAGACCCAGTTCTTC
many	TRBD2	TRBV20-1	TRBJ2-4	CSASSSGGVAKNIQYF	TGCAGTGCTTCCTCCAGCGGGGGAGTAGCCAAAAACATTCAGTACTTC
.	.	TRBV20-1	TRBJ1-6	CSALTGRDSPFHF	TGCAGTGCTCTGACAGGACGGGACTCACCCTTCCACTTT
.	.	TRBV21-1	TRBJ2-1	CASSGLARASLIGEQFF	TGTGCCAGCAGCGGACTAGCGAGAGCGTCCTTGATCGGTGAGCAGTTCTTC
.	.	TRBV30	TRBJ2-7	CAWSVLAGLSYEQYF	TGTGCCTGGAGTGTATTGGCGGGGCTCTCCTACGAGCAGTACTTC
.	TRBD2	TRBV2	TRBJ2-1	CARTSGGPNEQFF	TGTGCCAGGACTAGCGGGGGGCCCAATGAGCAGTTCTTC
.	.	TRBV20-1	TRBJ2-7	CSARDVKRAEPSSYEQYF	TGCAGTGCTAGAGATGTAAAGCGGGCGGAACCAAGCTCCTACGAGCAGTACTTC
.	.	TRBV4-2	TRBJ1-1	CASSQDRAGKNEAFF	TGTGCCAGCAGCCAAGATCGTGCAGGGAAAAATGAAGCTTTCTTT
once	TRBD1	TRBV20-1	TRBJ1-2	CSASRTGSGYTF	TGCAGTGCCTCGAGGACAGGGAGTGGCTACACCTTC
.	TRBD2	TRBV7-8	TRBJ2-3	CASSYRLAGITDTQYF	TGTGCCAGCAGCTACAGACTAGCGGGGATCACAGATACGCAGTATTTT
.	TRBD1	TRBV20-1	TRBJ2-7	CSAPRDRLYEQYF	TGCAGTGCTCCCCGGGACAGGCTCTACGAGCAGTACTTC
.	.	TRBV6-1	TRBJ2-3	CASSEFEGWRDTQYF	TGTGCCAGCAGTGAGTTTGAGGGTTGGAGGGATACGCAGTATTTT
.	TRBD1	TRBV29-1	TRBJ1-2	CSVEDGSRQGGYGYTF	TGCAGCGTTGAAGATGGAAGTCGGCAGGGGGGCTATGGCTACACCTTC
few	.	TRBV10-3	TRBJ2-5	CAISEVPGKETQYF	TGTGCCATCAGTGAGGTGCCTGGGAAAGAGACCCAGTACTTC
.	.	TRBV12-5	TRBJ1-1	CASGFGLDTEAFF	TGTGCTAGTGGTTTCGGACTGGACACTGAAGCTTTCTTT
many	TRBD2	TRBV7-6	TRBJ2-1	CASSFRTSGGNEQFF	TGTGCCAGCAGCTTTAGGACTAGCGGGGGCAATGAGCAGTTCTTC
few	.	TRBV20-1	TRBJ1-2	CSAPGPGTNYGYTF	TGCAGTGCTCCGGGACCAGGAACTAACTATGGCTACACCTTC
.	TRBD2	TRBV5-5	TRBJ2-2	CASSLGQRGYTGELFF	TGTGCCAGCAGCTTGGGCCAGCGGGGGTACACCGGGGAGCTGTTTTTT
once	TRBD1	TRBV29-1	TRBJ1-1	CSVEGQGSWTEAFF	TGCAGCGTAGAGGGACAGGGATCGTGGACTGAAGCTTTCTTT
.	.	TRBV7-2	TRBJ2-7	CASSLGTVPNEQYF	TGTGCCAGCAGCTTAGGGACAGTCCCCAATGAGCAGTACTTC
.	.	TRBV25-1	TRBJ2-5	CASSEYIAASSVQYF	TGTGCCAGCAGTGAATATATCGCGGCTAGCAGTGTGCAGTACTTC
few	.	TRBV4-1	TRBJ2-5	CASSPFSPLQETQYF	TGCGCCAGCAGCCCCTTCAGTCCCCTCCAAGAGACCCAGTACTTC
few	TRBD2	TRBV6-4	TRBJ2-7	CASSKELAGGYEQYF	TGTGCCAGCAGCAAAGAACTAGCGGGAGGGTACGAGCAGTACTTC
.	.	TRBV29-1	TRBJ1-2	CSGGVPNYGYTF	TGCAGCGGGGGGGTCCCTAACTATGGCTACACCTTC
many	.	TRBV29-1	TRBJ2-7	CSACGQYF	TGCAGCGCTTGCGGACAGTACTTC
.	.	TRBV20-1	TRBJ1-1	CSARWHMNTEAFF	TGCAGTGCTAGGTGGCATATGAACACTGAAGCTTTCTTT
.	.	TRBV7-2	TRBJ2-1	CASSLSPDTPSHNEQFF	TGTGCCAGCAGCTTATCCCCTGACACACCGAGTCACAATGAGCAGTTCTTC
.	TRBD2	TRBV7-2	TRBJ2-7	CDSSKERGLSYEQYF	TGTGACAGCAGCAAAGAGCGGGGGCTCTCCTACGAGCAGTACTTC
.	.	TRBV7-9	TRBJ2-1	CASSSPRDTYNEQFF	TGTGCCAGCAGCTCGCCCCGGGACACCTACAATGAGCAGTTCTTC
.	.	TRBV7-2	TRBJ2-1	CASSLHIWGEQFF	TGTGCCAGCAGCTTACATATTTGGGGGGAGCAGTTCTTC
few	.	TRBV20-1	TRBJ1-2	CSARGYKNYGYTF	TGCAGTGCTAGAGGATACAAAAACTATGGCTACACCTTC
few	.	TRBV20-1	TRBJ2-7	CSASPASRYEQYF	TGCAGTGCCTCGCCGGCCTCGAGGTACGAGCAGTACTTC
.	TRBD2	TRBV7-9	TRBJ2-3	CASSLPGGAGPPTDTQYF	TGTGCCAGCAGCTTACCGGGGGGGGCGGGGCCCCCCACAGATACGCAGTATTTT
many	TRBD1	TRBV20-1	TRBJ2-3	CSASRAGGISDTQYF	TGCAGTGCTAGTCGGGCAGGGGGCATATCAGATACGCAGTATTTT
.	TRBD1	TRBV11-2	TRBJ1-6	CASSAGQGVSPPHF	TGTGCCAGCAGCGCCGGACAGGGCGTTTCACCCCCCCACTTT
.	TRBD1	TRBV4-2	TRBJ1-5	CASSRERTGGNQPQHF	TGTGCCAGCAGTCGGGAAAGGACAGGGGGCAATCAGCCCCAGCATTTT
.	TRBD1	TRBV5-1	TRBJ2-1	CASSLRSLGQLSYNEQFF	TGCGCCAGCAGCTTGCGTTCTCTGGGACAGCTCTCCTACAATGAGCAGTTCTTC
.	TRBD1	TRBV2	TRBJ1-2	CASTRQGDQGYTF	TGTGCCAGCACACGACAGGGGGATCAGGGCTACACCTTC
.	.	TRBV28	TRBJ1-2	CASRSGHYSNYGHTF	TGTGCCAGCAGGAGCGGACACTACTCGAACTATGGCCACACCTTC
few	.	TRBV20-1	TRBJ2-7	CSARSRTLYEQYF	TGCAGTGCTAGGTCCCGTACCCTATACGAGCAGTACTTC